This entry lists 28 T cell receptor beta chains sequenced from one sample in a study of T cell responses to AZD1222 COVID-19 vaccine. Sequenced by immunoSEQ multiplex PCR; TCRdb stores in-frame clones only, minus some. In the table there are roughly 140,000 clones, 91% of which are singletons. This specimen consisted of peripheral blood, obtained on day 0 of AZD1222 vaccination. Receptors were obtained from an adult in good health.

This clone was detected only once. This CDR3 reads CASSSNDRASGEQYF. The CDR3 nucleotides are TGTGCCAGCAGCTCCAATGACAGGGCCTCGGGAGAGCAGTACTTC. The rearrangement joins TRBV28 to TRBJ2-7, with 7 bases matching TRBD1. Germline trimming cut 6 bases from V and 7 bases from J; bases unmatched to any gene: 15. Germline CDR1 and CDR2: MDHEN and SYDVKM. The CDR3 sequence is 15 residues long.

The V and J genes are TRBV4-3 and TRBJ1-5, with D perhaps matching TRBD1 (6 bases). The CDR3 consists of 17 residues. Germline V lookup: CDR1 LGHNA, CDR2 YSLEER. Trimming removed 4 bases at V and 4 bases at J, with 20 bases between. Here the CDR3 DNA reads TGCGCCAGCAGCCTCATATGGGGGGGCGGGCGGAATCAGCCCCAGCATTTT. Encoded protein: CASSLIWGGGRNQPQHF.

This sequence joins TRBV7-9 and TRBJ2-7; TRBD1 matches 9 bases. The junction had 6 bases not matched to a gene; V was cut back by 3 bases and J by 3 bases. This CDR3 is built from 15 residues. Germline values: CDR1 SEHNR, CDR2 FQNEAQ (reference sequence). Here the CDR3 reads CASSLGTGTYYEQYF. CDR3 nucleotides: TGTGCCAGCAGCTTGGGGACAGGGACCTACTACGAGCAGTACTTC.

This chain links TRBV5-5 with TRBJ2-2, with D tentatively TRBD1 (6 bases). The CDR3 is 16 residues long. V was pared by 0 bases and J by 0 bases, with 9 bases between. The germline V gene has CDR1 SGHKS and CDR2 YYEKEE (reference sequence). DNA for the CDR3: TGTGCCAGCAGCTTGGGGACAGTTGCGAACACCGGGGAGCTGTTTTTT. Protein: CASSLGTVANTGELFF.

The chain employs TRBV3-1 (or the pseudogene TRBV3-2) and TRBJ1-5; a weak D match, TRBD1 (5 bases). Germline lookup yields CDR1 LGHDT and CDR2 YNNKEL (reference sequence). Deletions cut 0 bases from V and 7 bases from J, with 13 bases between. The CDR3 loop spans 15 amino acids. The CDR3 sequence is CASSQDMGRRQPQHF. DNA of the CDR3: TGTGCCAGCAGCCAAGACATGGGACGTCGACAGCCCCAGCATTTT.

The chain couples TRBV7-9 to TRBJ1-1; D not certain. Per germline, CDR1 SEHNR and CDR2 FQNEAQ (reference sequence). V was trimmed by 5 bases and J by 1 base, leaving 8 bases between them. CDR3 size: 13 residues. This CDR3 is CASSRWENTEAFF. In DNA, the CDR3 is TGTGCCAGCAGCCGGTGGGAGAACACTGAAGCTTTCTTT. Complete variable domain (other parts from reference TRBV7-9 and TRBJ1-1): DTGVSQNPRHKITKRGQNVTFRCDPISEHNRLYWYRQTLGQGPEFLTYFQNEAQLEKSRLLSDRFSAERPKGSFSTLEIQRTEQGDSAMYLCASSRWENTEAFFGQGTRLTVV.

This rearrangement joins TRBV2 to TRBJ2-1, with a weak D call TRBD2 (6 bases). Trimming stripped 7 bases from V and 4 bases from J, with 11 bases between. Germline assignment: CDR1 SNHLY and CDR2 FYNNEI. The CDR3 loop spans 13 amino acids. CDR3 sequence (DNA): TGTGCCAGCACTAGCGCCACTTACAATGAGCAGTTCTTC. This encodes CASTSATYNEQFF.

In nucleotides, the CDR3 is TGTGCCAGCAGCCAGGGCATGCCAGGCACAGATACGCAGTATTTT. Its protein product is CASSQGMPGTDTQYF. The rearrangement joins TRBV4-2 to TRBJ2-3; D remains ambiguous. V was cut by 3 bases and J by 1 base, with 11 bases left in between. Germline CDR1 reads LGHNA; CDR2 reads YNFKEQ. The CDR3 consists of 15 residues.

The chain joins TRBV14 to TRBJ2-5, with 10 bases matching TRBD2. Per germline, CDR1 SGHDN and CDR2 FVKESK. The junction had 9 bases not matched to a gene; V was cut back by 4 bases and J by 4 bases. This CDR3 has 16 amino acids. The CDR3 here is CASSLKISGRRETQYF. In DNA form, the CDR3 reads TGTGCCAGCAGCCTCAAAATTAGCGGGAGGAGAGAGACCCAGTACTTC.

The rearrangement joins TRBV18 to TRBJ2-7; TRBD2 is a possible D gene (5 bases). The V gene lost 8 bases and the J gene lost 0 bases, with 17 bases spanning the gap. The CDR3 runs 15 residues. Germline V lookup: CDR1 KGHSH, CDR2 LQKENI. CDR3 bases: TGTGCCAGCAGATCATCCTTAGCGTTCTCCTACGAGCAGTACTTC. Protein product: CASRSSLAFSYEQYF.

The chain carries TRBV27 and TRBJ2-5, with 10 nucleotides matching TRBD1. The germline V gene encodes CDR1 MNHEY and CDR2 SMNVEV (reference sequence). With V trimmed by 6 bases and J by 5 bases, 12 bases remained unmatched. CDR3 length equals 16 residues. The CDR3 region has the DNA TGTGCCAGCAGCCAGGACAGGGGGGGGATTGGGGAGACCCAGTACTTC. It yields the protein CASSQDRGGIGETQYF.

Only a few counts were recorded for this clone. This chain links TRBV7-9 with TRBJ1-2; 12 nucleotides align to TRBD1. CDR1 is SEHNR, CDR2 FQNEAQ, per germline (reference sequence). The CDR3 contains 15 residues. J gave up 8 bases and V 4 bases, and 8 bases lay outside the gene matches. Written as DNA, the CDR3 is TGTGCCAGCAGCTCCTCCGGGACAGGGGGCGGGGGCTACACCTTC. As protein: CASSSSGTGGGGYTF.

The rearrangement joins TRBV7-2 to TRBJ2-3; no clear D gene. Germline loops: CDR1 SGHTA, CDR2 FQGNSA. The CDR3 runs to 14 residues. V dropped 3 bases and J dropped 0 bases, with 7 bases sitting between them. CDR3 protein: CASSFVRSTDTQYF. The CDR3 DNA reads as TGTGCCAGCAGCTTTGTCCGAAGCACAGATACGCAGTATTTT. Filled out from reference TRBV7-2 and TRBJ2-3, the complete variable domain reads GAGVSQSPSNKVTEKGKDVELRCDPISGHTALYWYRQSLGQGLEFLIYFQGNSAPDKSGLPSDRFSAERTGGSVSTLTIQRTQQEDSAVYLCASSFVRSTDTQYFGPGTRLTVL.

The chain is built from TRBV9 and TRBJ1-4; D uncertain. The CDR3 covers 14 residues. With 4 bases removed from V and 8 bases from J, the gap between germline ends came to 15 bases. Germline-derived CDR1 and CDR2 are SGDLS and YYNGEE. CDR3 region: CASSPRTAEEKLFF. The CDR3 nucleotides are TGTGCCAGCAGCCCTAGGACGGCGGAAGAAAAACTGTTTTTT.

V and J are TRBV5-4 and TRBJ2-7; 12 bases are shared with TRBD1. Unmatched junction bases numbered 3, after V lost 4 bases and J lost 1 base. Germline V gene data show CDR1 as SGHNT and CDR2 as YYREEE (reference sequence). The CDR3 is made up of 15 amino acids. The CDR3 spells CASSPGQGASYEQYF. The CDR3 bases are TGTGCCAGCAGCCCGGGACAGGGGGCGTCCTACGAGCAGTACTTC.

This clone has more than one count but fewer than ten. The genes are TRBV11-2 and TRBJ2-7, with D unclear. Trimming left V 1 base short and J 6 bases short, with 7 bases between. Germline CDR1 SGHAT, CDR2 FQNNGV. This CDR3 spans 12 amino acids. The CDR3 protein is CASSLVVGEQYF. The CDR3 nucleotides read TGTGCCAGCAGCTTAGTAGTAGGCGAGCAGTACTTC.

The rearrangement uses TRBV6-4 and TRBJ2-2, with TRBD2 identical over 9 bases. Germline trimming cut 1 base from V and 6 bases from J; bases unmatched to any gene: 3. The CDR3 is made up of 15 amino acids. CDR1 and CDR2 (germline): MRHNA, SNTAGT. The CDR3 nucleotides read TGTGCCAGCAGTGACTTAGCGGGAGTCTCCGGGGAGCTGTTTTTT. This encodes CASSDLAGVSGELFF.

This clone was found once. V usage is TRBV2 and J usage is TRBJ1-2, with 9 bases matching TRBD1. The CDR3 consists of 15 residues. V gave up 0 bases and J gave up 4 bases; unmatched junction bases: 3. Germline CDR1 and CDR2: SNHLY and FYNNEI. CDR3 nucleotide sequence: TGTGCCAGCAGTGAAGCGGGACAGGGCCTCTATGGCTACACCTTC. Translating it yields CASSEAGQGLYGYTF.

The chain employs TRBV7-2 and TRBJ2-3; 14 bases agree with TRBD2. CDR3 length equals 15 residues. V dropped 5 bases and J dropped 3; count of bases not matched to a gene: 1. Looked up from germline, CDR1 is SGHTA and CDR2 is FQGNSA. This CDR3 reads CASSGTSGRTDTQYF. The CDR3 region has the DNA TGTGCCAGCAGCGGGACTAGCGGGAGAACAGATACGCAGTATTTT. The full variable domain, rest sourced from reference TRBV7-2 and TRBJ2-3, is GAGVSQSPSNKVTEKGKDVELRCDPISGHTALYWYRQSLGQGLEFLIYFQGNSAPDKSGLPSDRFSAERTGGSVSTLTIQRTQQEDSAVYLCASSGTSGRTDTQYFGPGTRLTVL.

J is TRBJ2-2 and V is TRBV11-3; D unclear. The CDR3 length is 14 residues. V shed 0 bases and J shed 7 bases, with 9 bases lying between them. Germline CDR1 SGHNT, CDR2 YENEEA. This CDR3 is CASSLDRTGGELFF. DNA of the CDR3: TGTGCCAGCAGCTTAGATCGCACGGGCGGGGAGCTGTTTTTT.

The rearrangement links TRBV6-5 to TRBJ2-7; D remains ambiguous. CDR3 length: 11 amino acids. Trimming left V 3 bases short and J 6 bases short, with 6 bases between. Per the germline V gene, CDR1 is MNHEY and CDR2 is SVGAGI. For the CDR3, the DNA is TGTGCCAGCAGTTATGGTATCGAGCAGTACTTC. As protein: CASSYGIEQYF.

The chain couples TRBV12-3 or TRBV12-4 to TRBJ2-1, with D perhaps TRBD2 (6 bases). This CDR3 is 13 amino acids long. The germline V and J ends were trimmed by 2 bases and 6 bases, with 8 bases remaining between them. CDR3 nucleotides: TGTGCCAGCAGTTTACTTAGCGGCAATGAGCAGTTCTTC. The encoded protein is CASSLLSGNEQFF.

V and J are TRBV28 and TRBJ2-3; a weak D match, TRBD1 (5 bases). The V gene's germline CDR1 is MDHEN and CDR2 SYDVKM. V shed 6 bases and J shed 2 bases, with 18 bases lying between them. There are 16 residues in the CDR3. The chain's CDR3 is CASRGLGRAPTDTQYF. For the CDR3, the DNA is TGTGCCAGCAGAGGGCTTGGCAGGGCTCCCACAGATACGCAGTATTTT.

In this sample, this clone turned up once. The J gene is TRBJ2-1, the V gene TRBV7-9; possible D gene TRBD1, 5 bases. The CDR3 length is 13 residues. V gave up 11 bases and J gave up 7 bases, with 18 bases separating them. CDR1 SEHNR and CDR2 FQNEAQ come from the germline V gene (reference sequence). The chain's CDR3 is CASGTGFGNEQFF. CDR3 sequence (DNA): TGTGCCTCCGGCACAGGCTTCGGGAATGAGCAGTTCTTC.

This sequence joins TRBV11-3 and TRBJ1-1; D is uncertain. The germline V and J ends were trimmed by 4 bases and 0 bases, with 15 bases remaining between them. This CDR3 comprises 16 residues. The germline V gene has CDR1 SGHNT and CDR2 YENEEA. The CDR3 reads CASSWNLYPLNTEAFF. CDR3 nucleotides: TGTGCCAGCAGCTGGAATCTATACCCTCTGAACACTGAAGCTTTCTTT.

As DNA, the CDR3 is TGTGCCAGCAGTTCGGGGGACAGGGGCGAGCAGTACTTC. This encodes CASSSGDRGEQYF. The V and J genes are TRBV28 and TRBJ2-7; 10 bases are a match to TRBD1. This CDR3 contains 13 residues. The V and J ends lost 4 bases and 6 bases, in that order; junction bases with no gene match: 3. Germline V gene lookup returns CDR1 MDHEN and CDR2 SYDVKM.

The chain uses TRBV6-5 and TRBJ2-2, with TRBD1 as a possible D gene (5 bases). The germline V gene has CDR1 MNHEY and CDR2 SVGAGI. V lost 0 bases and J 3 bases, leaving 8 bases between the germline ends. This CDR3 has 15 amino acids. The CDR3, as DNA: TGTGCCAGCAGTTACTCCAGGGTGGACACCGGGGAGCTGTTTTTT. Translation gives CASSYSRVDTGELFF.

The chain joins TRBV6-2 or TRBV6-3 to TRBJ2-2, with 7 bases identical to TRBD1. V lost 2 bases to trimming and J lost 4 bases; unmatched junction nucleotides: 10. CDR1 and CDR2 from the germline V gene are MNHEY and SVGEGT. CDR3 length: 17 residues. CDR3 sequence (DNA): TGTGCCAGCAGTTACGACCCCGGGACAGCCTTCACCGGGGAGCTGTTTTTT. It is translated as CASSYDPGTAFTGELFF.